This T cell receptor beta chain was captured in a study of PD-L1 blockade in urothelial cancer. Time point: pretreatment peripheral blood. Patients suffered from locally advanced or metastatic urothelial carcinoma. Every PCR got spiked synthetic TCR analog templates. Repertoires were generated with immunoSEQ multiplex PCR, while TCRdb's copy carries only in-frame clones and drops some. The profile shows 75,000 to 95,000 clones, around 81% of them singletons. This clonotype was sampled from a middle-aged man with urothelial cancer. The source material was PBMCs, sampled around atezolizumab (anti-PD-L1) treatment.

CDR3 region: CASSTRQGTQPQHF. Written as DNA, the CDR3 is TGTGCCAGTAGTACCCGACAGGGGACGCAGCCCCAGCATTTT. The rearrangement uses TRBV19 and TRBJ1-5; 8 bases fit TRBD1. This CDR3 has 14 residues. CDR1 is LNHDA and CDR2 is SQIVND in the germline V gene (reference sequence). V shed 4 bases, J shed 7 bases, and the junction held 6 bases outside the gene matches.